A single sample is the source of the 28 T cell receptor beta chains below, sequenced in a study of T cells in Graves' hyperthyroidism and ophthalmopathy. Researchers amplified the TCR beta CDR3 regions from RNA transcripts. TCR CDR3 regions were first amplified by RT-PCR with HTBI primers. TCRdb reprocessed the multiplex PCR reads with MiXCR, giving one entry per CDR3 protein. Among fewer than 800,000 distinct CDR3 sequences, approximately 16% were seen once, and the ten largest hold around 7.7%. Input material: blood. The receptor source for this set is a man aged 18 to 30 with Graves' hyperthyroidism.

Ten or more counts support this clonotype. The V and J genes are TRBV11-2 and TRBJ1-1, with D uncertain. The CDR3 has 12 amino acids. V was clipped by 4 bases and J by 5 bases, with 8 bases between them. Per the germline V gene, CDR1 is SGHAT and CDR2 is FQNNGV. CDR3 in amino acids: CASSYLGTEAFF. The CDR3 DNA reads as TGTGCCAGCAGCTATTTAGGTACTGAAGCTTTCTTT.

This clonotype was counted at least ten times. This chain connects TRBV20-1 to TRBJ2-5; D not resolved. Germline V gives CDR1 DFQATT, CDR2 SNEGSKA (reference sequence). The germline V and J ends were trimmed by 6 bases and 2 bases, with 13 bases remaining between them. CDR3 length: 13 residues. The CDR3 loop reads CSALLKGQETQYF. The DNA for the CDR3 is TGCAGTGCCCTCCTGAAGGGTCAAGAGACCCAGTACTTC.

This clonotype was detected ten times or more. The genes are TRBV12-3 or TRBV12-4 and TRBJ1-1; no clear D. This CDR3 spans 14 amino acids. The V end was cut by 5 bases, the J end by 1 base, with 11 bases between. The CDR3 DNA follows: TGTGCCAGCAGTACCTTGCAGGCGAACACTGAAGCTTTCTTT. This codes for CASSTLQANTEAFF.

As for this clonotype: This may be a read error, as it is one base from a much larger clone. This sequence joins TRBV28 and TRBJ2-7, with D possibly TRBD2 on 7 matching bases. The length of the CDR3 is 12 residues. V was trimmed by 8 bases and J by 7 bases, leaving 15 bases between them. Per germline, CDR1 MDHEN and CDR2 SYDVKM. CDR3 nucleotide sequence: TGTGCCAGCGGCCGGGGGGCGCGGGAGCAGTACTTC. This codes for CASGRGAREQYF.

This clonotype was observed at least ten times. V usage is TRBV28 and J usage is TRBJ2-1; D is unclear. CDR1 is MDHEN and CDR2 is SYDVKM in the germline V gene. V gave up 3 bases and J gave up 1 base, with 10 bases separating them. CDR3 size: 15 residues. In DNA form, the CDR3 reads TGTGCCAGCAGTTTCCGGCGACATTCCTACAATGAGCAGTTCTTC. Its protein product is CASSFRRHSYNEQFF.

This clonotype was detected a few times. The chain carries TRBV24-1 and TRBJ2-1; D not resolved. CDR1 KGHDR and CDR2 SFDVKD come from the germline V gene. This CDR3 is 16 amino acids long. Trimming took off 3 bases at V and 5 bases at J, with 16 bases between the two ends. CDR3 protein: CATSDTSKAPNNEQFF. Here the CDR3 DNA reads TGTGCCACCAGTGATACCTCGAAGGCTCCCAACAATGAGCAGTTCTTC.

This clonotype was seen a handful of times. The CDR3 DNA reads TGTGCCAGCTCACCAGGCGTTTGGACAGATACGCAGTATTTT. Its translation is CASSPGVWTDTQYF. The chain links TRBV18 to TRBJ2-3; the D is unclear. Trimming pared 2 bases from V and 3 bases from J, leaving 9 bases between. The CDR3 is 14 amino acids. The V gene's germline CDR1 is KGHSH and CDR2 LQKENI.

This clonotype was seen a handful of times. The chain is built from TRBV25-1 and TRBJ2-6, with 8 bases identical to TRBD1. V was pared by 5 bases and J by 4 bases, with 7 bases of the junction left unmatched. Germline lookup yields CDR1 MGHDK and CDR2 SYGVNS. The CDR3 is 16 amino acids. CDR3 nucleotide sequence: TGTGCCAGCAGTCCTTGGACAGGGACCGGGGCCAACGTCCTGACTTTC. Encoded protein: CASSPWTGTGANVLTF.

The chain employs TRBV28 and TRBJ2-1, with 7 bases lining up with TRBD1. Losses at the gene ends were 5 bases for V and 5 bases for J; bases not matched to a gene: 9. Germline-derived CDR1 and CDR2 are MDHEN and SYDVKM. CDR3 size: 15 residues. The CDR3 reads CASSPFWDSNNEQFF. For the CDR3, the DNA is TGTGCCAGCAGTCCATTCTGGGACAGTAACAATGAGCAGTTCTTC.

This clonotype showed up many times. The chain combines TRBV14 with TRBJ2-3; D remains ambiguous. In germline, CDR1 is SGHDN, CDR2 FVKESK. This CDR3 is built from 14 residues. Trimming took 5 bases from V and 4 from J, leaving 13 bases between them. CDR3 region: CASSRFVGPDTQYF. As DNA, the CDR3 is TGTGCCAGCAGCAGATTTGTAGGCCCAGATACGCAGTATTTT. The full variable domain, its missing parts supplied by reference TRBV14 and TRBJ2-3, is EAGVTQFPSHSVIEKGQTVTLRCDPISGHDNLYWYRRVMGKEIKFLLHFVKESKQDESGMPNNRFLAERTGGTYSTLKVQPAELEDSGVYFCASSRFVGPDTQYFGPGTRLTVL.

This clonotype appeared many times. The chain recombines TRBV11-2 with TRBJ2-7; possibly TRBD2 for D (6 bases). Germline assignment: CDR1 SGHAT and CDR2 FQNNGV. V lost 3 bases and J lost 5, with 20 bases in between. CDR3 length: 16 residues. The CDR3 reads CASSLTGRYFWDEQYF. CDR3 in DNA: TGTGCCAGCAGCTTGACCGGGAGATATTTTTGGGACGAGCAGTACTTC.

The V gene is TRBV7-9, the J gene TRBJ1-4; 7 bases are shared with TRBD1. The CDR3 runs to 14 residues. In germline, CDR1 is SEHNR, CDR2 FQNEAQ (reference sequence). With 0 bases clipped from V and 7 bases from J, the junction kept 2 bases outside the gene matches. CDR3 in amino acids: CASSLAQGLEKLFF. The CDR3 DNA follows: TGTGCCAGCAGCTTAGCACAGGGGCTTGAAAAACTGTTTTTT.

Only a few counts were recorded for this clonotype. J is TRBJ2-2 and V is TRBV7-6, with TRBD1 identical over 9 bases. The trim removed 3 bases at V and 1 base at J, leaving 9 bases unmatched. The CDR3 spans 18 residues. Germline V gene sequence: CDR1 SGHVS, CDR2 FNYEAQ. Here the CDR3 DNA reads TGTGCCAGCAGCTTGGACAGGGGTCGTTATCAGAACACCGGGGAGCTGTTTTTT. It encodes CASSLDRGRYQNTGELFF.

This chain connects TRBV19 to TRBJ2-6; D is unclear. The CDR3 length is 17 residues. The germline CDR1 and CDR2 sequences are LNHDA and SQIVND (reference sequence). Trimming took off 3 bases at V and 0 bases at J, with 12 bases between the two ends. This chain's CDR3 is CASSILGASSGANVLTF. In DNA, the CDR3 is TGTGCCAGTAGTATTCTCGGCGCGAGCTCTGGGGCCAACGTCCTGACTTTC.

Only a few counts were recorded for this clonotype. The chain uses TRBV24-1 and TRBJ2-1; 10 positions match TRBD2. Losses at the gene ends were 0 bases for V and 6 bases for J; bases not matched to a gene: 7. The CDR3 is 17 amino acids. The germline V gene encodes CDR1 KGHDR and CDR2 SFDVKD. The CDR3 DNA is TGTGCCACCAGTGATTTGCAGAGCGGGAGGGCCGGCAATGAGCAGTTCTTC. As protein: CATSDLQSGRAGNEQFF.

This clonotype was observed many times. The chain joins TRBV6-4 to TRBJ1-1; D call uncertain. The germline V gene has CDR1 MRHNA and CDR2 SNTAGT. V was trimmed by 3 bases and J by 1 base, leaving 6 bases between them. CDR3 length: 13 amino acids. CDR3 protein: CASSEIPNTEAFF. The DNA of the CDR3 is TGTGCCAGCAGTGAAATCCCGAACACTGAAGCTTTCTTT.

The rearrangement uses TRBV19 and TRBJ1-3; 8 nucleotides align to TRBD1. Germline CDR1 is LNHDA and CDR2 is SQIVND (reference sequence). This CDR3 is built from 16 residues. V was clipped by 9 bases and J by 0 bases; unmatched bases: 10. The chain's CDR3 is CASADRVSRSGNTIYF. The CDR3 nucleotides are TGTGCCAGCGCGGACAGGGTGTCCCGCTCTGGAAACACCATATATTTT.

The table lists this clonotype with many counts. The rearrangement links TRBV2 to TRBJ2-3; D might be TRBD1 or TRBD2, each matching 5 bases. Trimming shortened V by 6 bases and J by 1 base, and 14 bases separated the two germline ends. The length of the CDR3 is 15 residues. Germline CDR1 SNHLY, CDR2 FYNNEI. The CDR3 here is CASSRALAGTDTQYF. CDR3 DNA sequence: TGTGCCAGCAGCAGGGCGCTAGCTGGCACAGATACGCAGTATTTT.

The CDR3 here is CASSPTGTGGLGGYTF. The CDR3 DNA reads TGTGCCAGCAGCCCCACCGGGACAGGGGGTCTTGGTGGCTACACCTTC. The chain employs TRBV28 and TRBJ1-2; TRBD1 matches at 11 bases. The CDR3 has 16 amino acids. Unmatched junction bases numbered 13, after V lost 6 bases and J lost 7 bases. Germline assignment: CDR1 MDHEN and CDR2 SYDVKM.

The chain carries TRBV20-1 and TRBJ1-5; D not certain. The germline gives CDR1 DFQATT, CDR2 SNEGSKA (reference sequence). The CDR3 totals 12 residues. Trimming stripped 1 base from V and 7 bases from J, with 8 bases between. CDR3 sequence reads: CSARGENQPQHF. The CDR3 DNA follows: TGCAGTGCTAGAGGGGAAAACCAGCCCCAGCATTTT.

The chain links TRBV6-1 to TRBJ2-7; weak D call: TRBD2 (6 bases). Deletions cut 5 bases from V and 0 bases from J, with 8 bases between. The CDR3 loop spans 13 amino acids. Germline lookup yields CDR1 MNHNS and CDR2 SASEGT. CDR3 DNA sequence: TGTGCCAGCAGTAATAGCGGCTCCTACGAGCAGTACTTC. The encoded protein is CASSNSGSYEQYF.

This clonotype was detected ten times or more. CDR3 nucleotide sequence: TGTGCCAGCAGTTACGTTTCGAGCTCCTACGAGCAGTACTTC. The encoded protein is CASSYVSSSYEQYF. This chain connects TRBV6-5 to TRBJ2-7; no firm D call. With 2 bases removed from V and 0 bases from J, the gap between germline ends came to 8 bases. The CDR3 consists of 14 residues. Germline CDR1 and CDR2: MNHEY and SVGAGI.

The chain couples TRBV9 to TRBJ2-5; no firm D call. Germline V gene sequence: CDR1 SGDLS, CDR2 YYNGEE. The CDR3 contains 17 residues. The V end was cut by 0 bases, the J end by 4 bases, with 19 bases between. CDR3 coding DNA: TGTGCCAGCAGCGTAGGTCGTGACCCGCGTTTCCTAGAGACCCAGTACTTC. It codes for CASSVGRDPRFLETQYF.

CDR3 in amino acids: CASSVNSHGIYEQYF. CDR3 DNA: TGTGCCAGCAGCGTAAATTCCCATGGGATCTACGAGCAGTACTTC. The genes are TRBV9 and TRBJ2-7, with unresolved D. The CDR3 runs 15 residues. V lost 1 base to trimming and J lost 3 bases, with 14 bases between them. CDR1 and CDR2 (germline): SGDLS, YYNGEE.

This clonotype was detected ten times or more. V gene TRBV28 combines with J gene TRBJ2-1; possibly TRBD1 for D (6 bases). With 2 bases removed from V and 1 base from J, the gap between germline ends came to 21 bases. This CDR3 spans 19 amino acids. Germline loops: CDR1 MDHEN, CDR2 SYDVKM. CDR3 amino acids: CASSLIPYLYRASYNEQFF. Here the CDR3 DNA reads TGTGCCAGCAGTTTAATTCCCTACCTTTACAGGGCATCCTACAATGAGCAGTTCTTC.

This clonotype appeared a few times. V is TRBV7-9 and J is TRBJ2-3; the match to TRBD2 covers 10 bases. V shed 0 bases, J shed 9 bases, and the junction held 12 bases outside the gene matches. This CDR3 contains 17 residues. Per the germline V gene, CDR1 is SEHNR and CDR2 is FQNEAQ (reference sequence). Here the CDR3 reads CASSLAELAGWKPTQYF. For the CDR3, the DNA is TGTGCCAGCAGCTTAGCGGAACTAGCGGGATGGAAGCCCACGCAGTATTTT.

In this sample, this clonotype turned up many times. This chain joins TRBV5-1 and TRBJ2-7; TRBD2 agrees at 7 bases. The CDR3 contains 14 residues. Germline trimming cut 5 bases from V and 6 bases from J; bases unmatched to any gene: 11. Germline CDR1 and CDR2: SGHRS and YFSETQ. In DNA, the CDR3 is TGCGCCAGCAGTCGGGAGGCGGGAATGGGCGAGCAGTACTTC. Its translation: CASSREAGMGEQYF.

This clonotype occurred many times. The CDR3 region is CASSGTGDYGYTF. CDR3 coding DNA: TGTGCCAGCAGTGGGACAGGGGACTATGGCTACACCTTC. The J gene is TRBJ1-2, the V gene TRBV2, with 9 bases lining up with TRBD1. Germline CDR1 is SNHLY and CDR2 is FYNNEI. CDR3 size: 13 residues. V was clipped by 4 bases and J by 3 bases; unmatched bases: 0.